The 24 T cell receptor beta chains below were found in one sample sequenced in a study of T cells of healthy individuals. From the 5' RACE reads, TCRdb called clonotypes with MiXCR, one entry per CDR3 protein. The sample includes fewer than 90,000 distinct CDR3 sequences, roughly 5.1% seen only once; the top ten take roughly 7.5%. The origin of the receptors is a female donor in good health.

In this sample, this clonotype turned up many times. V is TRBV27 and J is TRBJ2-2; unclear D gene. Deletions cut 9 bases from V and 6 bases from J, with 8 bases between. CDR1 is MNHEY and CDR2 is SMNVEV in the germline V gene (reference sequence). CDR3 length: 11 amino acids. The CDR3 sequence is CASGLPGELFF. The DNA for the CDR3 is TGTGCCAGTGGATTACCCGGGGAGCTGTTTTTT.

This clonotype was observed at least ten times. The CDR3 DNA is TGTGCCAGCAGGAACTTGCCGGGACTAGCGGGAGGATGGGCCTACGAGCAGTACTTC. It translates to CASRNLPGLAGGWAYEQYF. V is TRBV6-5 and J is TRBJ2-7, with 15 bases lining up with TRBD2. The CDR3 loop spans 19 amino acids. The ends lost 6 bases at V and 2 bases at J; junction bases unmatched: 14. Germline V gene sequence: CDR1 MNHEY, CDR2 SVGAGI.

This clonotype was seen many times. DNA for the CDR3: TGCAGCGCCCGACAGGTCACCGGGGAGCTGTTTTTT. It is translated as CSARQVTGELFF. This sequence joins TRBV29-1 and TRBJ2-2, with D tentatively TRBD1 (6 bases). Deletions cut 7 bases from V and 4 bases from J, with 10 bases between. CDR3 length equals 12 residues. Germline V gene lookup returns CDR1 SQVTM and CDR2 ANQGSEA.

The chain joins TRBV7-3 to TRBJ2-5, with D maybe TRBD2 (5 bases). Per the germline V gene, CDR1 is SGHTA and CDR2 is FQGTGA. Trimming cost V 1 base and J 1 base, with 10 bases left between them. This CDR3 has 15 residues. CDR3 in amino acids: CASSLSSAVQETQYF. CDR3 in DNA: TGTGCCAGCAGCTTAAGCTCAGCGGTCCAAGAGACCCAGTACTTC.

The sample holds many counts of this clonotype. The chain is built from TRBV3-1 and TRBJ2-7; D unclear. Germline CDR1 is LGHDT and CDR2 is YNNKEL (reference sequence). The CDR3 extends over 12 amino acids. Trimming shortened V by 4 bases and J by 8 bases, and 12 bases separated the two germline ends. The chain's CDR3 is CASSPPDSQQYF. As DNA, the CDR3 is TGTGCCAGCAGCCCCCCCGATTCCCAGCAGTACTTC.

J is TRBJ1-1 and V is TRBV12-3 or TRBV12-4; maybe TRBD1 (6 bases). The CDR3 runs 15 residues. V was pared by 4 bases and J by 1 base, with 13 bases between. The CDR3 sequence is CASSSSGGPNTEAFF. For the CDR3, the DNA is TGTGCCAGCAGTTCTTCTGGGGGGCCGAACACTGAAGCTTTCTTT.

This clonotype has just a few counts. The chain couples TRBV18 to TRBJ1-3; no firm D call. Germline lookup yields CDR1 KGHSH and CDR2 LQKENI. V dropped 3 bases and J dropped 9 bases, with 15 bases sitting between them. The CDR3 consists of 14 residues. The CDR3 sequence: CASSPLDEPSTIYF. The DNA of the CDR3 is TGTGCCAGCTCACCTTTGGACGAACCCAGCACCATATATTTT.

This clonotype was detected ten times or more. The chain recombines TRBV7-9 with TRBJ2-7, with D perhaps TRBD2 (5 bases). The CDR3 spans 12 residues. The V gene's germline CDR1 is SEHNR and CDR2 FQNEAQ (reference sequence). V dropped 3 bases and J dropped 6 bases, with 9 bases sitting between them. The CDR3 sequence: CASSFREPEQYF. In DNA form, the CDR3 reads TGTGCCAGCAGCTTTCGGGAACCCGAGCAGTACTTC.

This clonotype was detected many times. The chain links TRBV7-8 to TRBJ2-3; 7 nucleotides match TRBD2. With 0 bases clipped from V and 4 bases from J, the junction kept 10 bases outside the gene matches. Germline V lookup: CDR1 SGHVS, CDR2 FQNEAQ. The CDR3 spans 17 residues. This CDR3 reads CASSLAQRTRDADTQYF. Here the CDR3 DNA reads TGTGCCAGCAGCTTAGCGCAAAGGACTAGGGACGCAGATACGCAGTATTTT.

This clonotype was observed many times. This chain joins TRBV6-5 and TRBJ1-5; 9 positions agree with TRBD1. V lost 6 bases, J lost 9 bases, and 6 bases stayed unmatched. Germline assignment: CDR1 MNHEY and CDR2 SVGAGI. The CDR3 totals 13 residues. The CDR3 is CASSRTGVGPQHF. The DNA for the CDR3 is TGTGCCAGCAGCCGGACAGGGGTTGGGCCCCAGCATTTT.

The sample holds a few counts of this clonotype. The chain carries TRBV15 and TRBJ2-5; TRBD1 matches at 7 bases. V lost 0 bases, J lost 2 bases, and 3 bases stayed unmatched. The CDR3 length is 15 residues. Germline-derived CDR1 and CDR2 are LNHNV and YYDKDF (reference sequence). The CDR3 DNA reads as TGTGCCACCAGCAGAGATCCGGGACAGCAAGAGACCCAGTACTTC. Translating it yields CATSRDPGQQETQYF.

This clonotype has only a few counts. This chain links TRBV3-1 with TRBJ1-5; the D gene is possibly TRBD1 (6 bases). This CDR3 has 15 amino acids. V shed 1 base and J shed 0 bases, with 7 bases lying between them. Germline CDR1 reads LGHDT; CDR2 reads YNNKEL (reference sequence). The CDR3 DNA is TGTGCCAGCAGCCAAGGGACAGTTAGCAATCAGCCCCAGCATTTT. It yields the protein CASSQGTVSNQPQHF. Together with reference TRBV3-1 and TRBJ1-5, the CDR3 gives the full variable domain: DTAVSQTPKYLVTQMGNDKSIKCEQNLGHDTMYWYKQDSKKFLKIMFSYNNKELIINETVPNRFSPKSPDKAHLNLHINSLELGDSAVYFCASSQGTVSNQPQHFGDGTRLSIL.

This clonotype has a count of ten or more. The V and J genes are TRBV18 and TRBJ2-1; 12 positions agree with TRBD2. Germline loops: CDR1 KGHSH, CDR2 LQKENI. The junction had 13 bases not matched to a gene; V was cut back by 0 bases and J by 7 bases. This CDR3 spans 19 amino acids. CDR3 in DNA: TGTGCCAGCTCACCACCTAGTCGGCTAGCGGGAGGGCCTCTGAATGAGCAGTTCTTC. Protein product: CASSPPSRLAGGPLNEQFF.

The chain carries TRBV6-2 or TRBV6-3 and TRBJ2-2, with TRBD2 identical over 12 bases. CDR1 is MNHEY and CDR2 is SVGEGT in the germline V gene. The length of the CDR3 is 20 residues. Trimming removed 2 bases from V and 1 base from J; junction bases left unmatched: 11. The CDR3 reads CASSYPPTLAGGVNTGELFF. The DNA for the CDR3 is TGTGCCAGCAGTTACCCGCCTACCCTAGCGGGAGGGGTGAACACCGGGGAGCTGTTTTTT.

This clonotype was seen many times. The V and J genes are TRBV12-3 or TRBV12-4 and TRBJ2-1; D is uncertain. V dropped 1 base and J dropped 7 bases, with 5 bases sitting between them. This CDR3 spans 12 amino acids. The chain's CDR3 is CASSLDGNEQFF. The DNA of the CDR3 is TGTGCCAGCAGTTTAGATGGGAATGAGCAGTTCTTC.

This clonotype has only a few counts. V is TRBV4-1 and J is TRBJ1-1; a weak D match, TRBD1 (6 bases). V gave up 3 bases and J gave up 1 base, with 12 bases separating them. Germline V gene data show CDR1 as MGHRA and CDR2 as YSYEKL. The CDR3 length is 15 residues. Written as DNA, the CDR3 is TGCGCCAGCAGCCAGGACGACAGGACGAACACTGAAGCTTTCTTT. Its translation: CASSQDDRTNTEAFF.

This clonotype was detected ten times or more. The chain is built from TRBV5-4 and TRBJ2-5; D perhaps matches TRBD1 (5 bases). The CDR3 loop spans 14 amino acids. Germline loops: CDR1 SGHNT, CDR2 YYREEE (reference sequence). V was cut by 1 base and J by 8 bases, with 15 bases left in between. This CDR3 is CASSLRGRSETQYF. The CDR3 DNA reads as TGTGCCAGCAGCTTGAGGGGCCGGTCGGAAACCCAGTACTTC.

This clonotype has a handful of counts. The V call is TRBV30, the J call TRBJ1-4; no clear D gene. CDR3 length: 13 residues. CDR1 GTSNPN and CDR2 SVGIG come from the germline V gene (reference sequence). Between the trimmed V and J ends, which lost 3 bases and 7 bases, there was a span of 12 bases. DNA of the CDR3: TGTGCCTGGAGCGGGGTCATCGGTGAAAAACTGTTTTTT. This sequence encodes CAWSGVIGEKLFF.

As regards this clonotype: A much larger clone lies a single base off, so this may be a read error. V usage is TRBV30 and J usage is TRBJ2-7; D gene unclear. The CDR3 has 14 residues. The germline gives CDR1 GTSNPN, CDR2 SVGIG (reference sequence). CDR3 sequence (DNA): TGTGCCTGGAGACGGCGGCTGACGTCCTACGAGCAGCACTTC. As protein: CAWRRRLTSYEQHF. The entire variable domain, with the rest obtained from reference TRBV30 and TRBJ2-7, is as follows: SQTIHQWPATLVQPVGSPLSLECTVEGTSNPNLYWYRQAAGRGLQLLFYSVGIGQISSEVPQNLSASRPQDRQFILSSKKLLLSDSGFYLCAWRRRLTSYEQHFGPGTRLTVT.

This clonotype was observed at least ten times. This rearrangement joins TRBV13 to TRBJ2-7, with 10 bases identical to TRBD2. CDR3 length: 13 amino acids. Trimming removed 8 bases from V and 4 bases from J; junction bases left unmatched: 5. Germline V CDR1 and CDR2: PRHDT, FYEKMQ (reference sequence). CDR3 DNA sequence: TGTGCCAGCGGAGCGGGAGGGCCGTACGAGCAGTACTTC. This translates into CASGAGGPYEQYF.

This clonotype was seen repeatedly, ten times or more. The CDR3 region is CATSDRETGSTDTQYF. As DNA, the CDR3 is TGTGCCACCAGTGATAGAGAGACAGGGTCGACAGATACGCAGTATTTT. The V call is TRBV24-1, the J call TRBJ2-3; 7 nucleotides line up with TRBD1. Germline V gene lookup returns CDR1 KGHDR and CDR2 SFDVKD. J gave up 3 bases and V 3 bases, and 8 bases lay outside the gene matches. The CDR3 consists of 16 residues.

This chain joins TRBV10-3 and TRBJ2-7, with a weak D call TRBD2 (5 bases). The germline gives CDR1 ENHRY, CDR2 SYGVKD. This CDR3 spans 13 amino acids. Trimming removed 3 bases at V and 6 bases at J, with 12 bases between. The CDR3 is CAISDAGPFEQYF. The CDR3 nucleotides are TGTGCCATCAGTGACGCGGGTCCGTTCGAGCAGTACTTC.

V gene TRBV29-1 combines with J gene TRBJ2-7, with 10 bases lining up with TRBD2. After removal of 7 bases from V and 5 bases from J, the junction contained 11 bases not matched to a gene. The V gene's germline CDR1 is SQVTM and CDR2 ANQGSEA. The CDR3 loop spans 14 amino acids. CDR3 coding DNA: TGCAGCGCCTTATCCGGGACTAGCGCTGACGAGCAGTACTTC. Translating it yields CSALSGTSADEQYF.

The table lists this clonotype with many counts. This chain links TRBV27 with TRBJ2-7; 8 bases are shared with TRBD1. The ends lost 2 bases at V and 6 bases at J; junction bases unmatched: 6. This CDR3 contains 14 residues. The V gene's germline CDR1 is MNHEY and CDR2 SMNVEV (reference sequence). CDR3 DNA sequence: TGTGCCAGCAGTTTAGGGACAGGAATACGCGAGCAGTACTTC. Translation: CASSLGTGIREQYF.